This TCR beta chain is drawn from a study of shared clonotypes between healthy human individuals. Whole-study context: Contributing individuals were a couple of females and a few males aged 18 to 49. Study-level findings and limits: Non-shared clonotypes were found to have lower generation probabilities than the clonotypes that were shared by all four of the sorted-subset donors.

Produced via immunoSEQ multiplex PCR; TCRdb's table is partial and in-frame only. The sample records about 2 million clones, about 95% being singletons. This CDR3 contains 14 residues. In germline, CDR1 is LGHNA, CDR2 YSLEER. Trimming took off 1 base at V and 5 bases at J, with 12 bases between the two ends. Remarks on this clone: The antigen remains undetermined.

Terminally differentiated effector memory CD45RA+ cells were excluded from the naive CD8 cells, which were CD45RO-negative and positively selected for CCR7. The source material was naive CD8+ T cells sorted from blood. The chain joins TRBV4-3 to TRBJ2-7; D might be TRBD1 (6 bases). This receptor was obtained from a man between 18 and 29 years old in good health. CDR3 DNA: TGCGCCAGCAGCCAAGCGCAGGGGATCCACGAGCAGTACTTC. Translated, it gives CASSQAQGIHEQYF.